The rows below give T cell receptor beta chains drawn from one sample of a study of blood T cell repertoires in COVID-19. The table came from immunoSEQ multiplex PCR; TCRdb's copy has only in-frame clones and leaves some out. The sample lists roughly 15,000 clones; about 89% were seen once. Sequenced material: peripheral blood. These TCRs come from a woman older than 75 with COVID-19, enrolled during active disease. Each CDR3 is given with its conserved first and last residue. A D gene is named only where the DNA matches it firmly. Size values are once, few and many counts, or a class for expanded clones, and some rows have none.

j_gene,len,v_gene,abundance,d_gene,CDR3aa,CDR3nt
TRBJ2-5,18,TRBV7-6,.,TRBD2,CASSPRGTLAGGGETQYF,TGTGCCAGCAGCCCACGGGGCACACTAGCGGGAGGTGGGGAGACCCAGTACTTC
TRBJ2-7,15,TRBV5-4,.,.,CASSLDQSGGYEQYF,TGTGCCAGCAGCTTGGATCAGAGCGGAGGGTACGAGCAGTACTTC
TRBJ1-1,15,TRBV5-1,once,TRBD1,CASRGAGGLNTEAFF,TGCGCCAGCAGGGGGGCAGGGGGCTTGAACACTGAAGCTTTCTTT
TRBJ1-5,15,TRBV20-1,.,TRBD1,CSASQGADSPQPQHF,TGCAGTGCTAGTCAGGGGGCGGATAGCCCTCAGCCCCAGCATTTT
TRBJ2-3,15,TRBV28,.,.,CASSLFAGSTDTQYF,TGTGCCAGCAGTTTATTCGCAGGTAGCACAGATACGCAGTATTTT
TRBJ1-5,14,TRBV28,.,TRBD1,CASSFTGGNQPQHF,TGTGCCAGCAGTTTCACAGGGGGCAATCAGCCCCAGCATTTT
TRBJ1-3,13,TRBV18,.,.,CASSRETGNTIYF,TGTGCCAGCTCACGGGAGACTGGAAACACCATATATTTT
TRBJ2-5,14,TRBV5-1,.,.,CASSLDLNQETQYF,TGCGCCAGCAGCTTGGACTTAAACCAAGAGACCCAGTACTTC
TRBJ2-7,17,TRBV10-1,few,.,CASSEPSGHTTSYEQYF,TGCGCCAGCAGTGAGCCTTCGGGACACACTACGTCCTACGAGCAGTACTTC
TRBJ2-1,16,TRBV18,.,TRBD2,CASSPPQRGVSNEQFF,TGTGCCAGCTCACCCCCCCAGCGGGGGGTCTCCAATGAGCAGTTCTTC
TRBJ1-2,13,TRBV3-1/TRBV3-2,.,.,CASSPRESYGYTF,TGTGCCAGCAGCCCACGGGAGAGCTATGGCTACACCTTC
TRBJ1-2,14,TRBV27,few,TRBD1,CASSPGTGSRGYTF,TGTGCCAGCAGCCCAGGGACAGGGTCTCGGGGCTACACCTTC
TRBJ2-3,14,TRBV5-1,.,TRBD1,CASSFGTDTDTQYF,TGCGCCAGCAGCTTCGGGACAGACACAGATACGCAGTATTTT
TRBJ1-2,16,TRBV23-1,.,.,CASSQSRYLANYGYTF,TGCGCCAGCAGTCAATCGCGTTATTTGGCTAACTATGGCTACACCTTC
TRBJ2-5,15,TRBV24-1,.,TRBD1,CATSDPGQGQETQYF,TGTGCCACCAGTGATCCGGGACAGGGGCAAGAGACCCAGTACTTC
TRBJ2-1,15,TRBV2,.,TRBD2,CASTSSLAGDNEQFF,TGTGCCAGCACCTCGAGCTTGGCGGGAGACAATGAGCAGTTCTTC
TRBJ1-5,14,TRBV19,.,.,CASSIDGSGQPQHF,TGTGCCAGTAGTATAGATGGTAGTGGTCAGCCCCAGCATTTT
TRBJ1-2,14,TRBV7-9,.,TRBD1,CASSLNRGDYGYTF,TGTGCCAGCAGCTTAAACAGGGGAGACTATGGCTACACCTTC
TRBJ2-2,16,TRBV7-2,.,TRBD2,CASSLWGGRNTGELFF,TGTGCCAGCAGCTTATGGGGCGGGAGGAACACCGGGGAGCTGTTTTTT
TRBJ2-1,18,TRBV27,.,TRBD2,CASREGGLGTSGSYEQFF,TGTGCCAGCAGGGAGGGGGGCCTCGGGACTAGCGGGAGCTATGAGCAGTTCTTC
TRBJ1-1,13,TRBV6-5,.,.,CASMRQMNTEAFF,TGTGCCAGCATGAGACAGATGAACACTGAAGCTTTCTTT
TRBJ2-7,14,TRBV6-6,.,.,CASRGPASAYEQYF,TGTGCCAGCAGGGGTCCGGCTAGCGCCTACGAGCAGTACTTC
TRBJ1-5,14,TRBV3-1/TRBV3-2,.,.,CASSQGQAREPQHF,TGTGCCAGCAGCCAAGGACAGGCACGGGAGCCCCAGCATTTT
TRBJ2-2,13,TRBV11-2,.,.,CASSFRGTGELFF,TGTGCCAGCAGCTTCAGAGGTACCGGGGAGCTGTTTTTT
TRBJ1-2,15,TRBV27,.,.,CASSPHSLGLGGYTF,TGTGCCAGCAGTCCTCATTCACTGGGACTCGGGGGCTACACCTTC
TRBJ2-1,18,TRBV24-1,.,TRBD2,CATSAPVAREDTYNEQFF,TGTGCCACCAGTGCCCCAGTTGCGCGGGAGGATACCTACAATGAGCAGTTCTTC
TRBJ1-2,15,TRBV7-8,.,.,CASSLAGSEEYGYTF,TGTGCCAGCAGCTTAGCTGGTAGCGAGGAGTATGGCTACACCTTC
TRBJ2-7,15,TRBV25-1,.,TRBD1,CASSDLGDRGQVQYF,TGTGCCAGCAGTGACTTAGGGGACAGGGGGCAGGTGCAGTACTTC
TRBJ2-7,15,TRBV7-2,.,TRBD1,CASSPPGQGSYEQYF,TGTGCCAGCAGCCCCCCGGGACAGGGATCCTACGAGCAGTACTTC
TRBJ2-7,14,TRBV6-2/TRBV6-3,.,TRBD1,CASSYSRGRDEQYF,TGTGCCAGCAGTTACTCGAGGGGGCGGGACGAGCAGTACTTC
TRBJ1-2,11,TRBV7-2,.,.,CASSTHRAHNF,TGTGCCAGCAGCACCCACAGGGCCCACAACTTC
TRBJ1-6,17,TRBV5-5,.,TRBD1,CASSLREYRGYNSPLHF,TGTGCCAGCAGCTTGAGAGAGTACAGGGGTTATAATTCACCCCTCCACTTT
TRBJ1-3,19,TRBV18,once,TRBD1,CASSLTPGTGADSGNTIYF,TGTGCCAGCTCACTGACACCGGGGACAGGGGCCGACTCTGGAAACACCATATATTTT
TRBJ2-1,16,TRBV7-2,.,.,CASSLSLGSSYNEQFF,TGTGCCAGCAGCTTATCCCTTGGTAGCTCCTACAATGAGCAGTTCTTC
TRBJ2-7,15,TRBV28,.,.,CASSSVGGIPGEQYF,TGTGCCAGCAGTTCCGTGGGGGGAATCCCGGGCGAGCAGTACTTC
TRBJ2-5,11,TRBV6-5,.,.,CASTYQETQYF,TGTGCCAGCACCTACCAAGAGACCCAGTACTTC
TRBJ2-1,15,TRBV15,.,.,CATSTAGPSSDEQFF,TGTGCCACCAGCACTGCAGGTCCCTCCTCGGATGAGCAGTTCTTC
TRBJ1-1,13,TRBV19,.,TRBD1,CATHTTGGVEAFF,TGTGCCACCCATACTACAGGGGGCGTTGAAGCTTTCTTT
TRBJ1-2,14,TRBV5-5,.,TRBD1,CASSRDTGVGGYTF,TGTGCCAGCAGCCGAGATACAGGGGTGGGGGGCTACACCTTC
TRBJ2-1,17,TRBV21-1,.,.,CASSKTASGRGYNEQFF,TGTGCCAGCAGCAAAACTGCTAGCGGAAGGGGATACAATGAGCAGTTCTTC
TRBJ2-7,15,TRBV7-9,.,TRBD2,CASTFLLAGAYEQYF,TGTGCCAGCACCTTTTTGCTAGCGGGAGCCTACGAGCAGTACTTC
TRBJ2-7,16,TRBV14,.,TRBD2,CASSQDLAGGSFKQYF,TGTGCCAGCAGCCAAGACCTAGCGGGGGGCTCCTTCAAGCAGTACTTC
TRBJ1-1,12,TRBV6-5,.,TRBD1,CASSTGALAAFF,TGTGCCAGCAGCACAGGGGCTTTAGCGGCTTTCTTT
TRBJ2-1,15,TRBV24-1,once,TRBD2,CATSALAGGPNEQFF,TGTGCCACCAGTGCCCTAGCGGGAGGGCCTAATGAGCAGTTCTTC
TRBJ2-7,19,TRBV6-2/TRBV6-3,once,TRBD2,CASSYIPGGTLRGSYEQYF,TGTGCCAGCAGTTACATACCGGGGGGGACGCTGCGCGGCTCCTACGAGCAGTACTTC
TRBJ1-5,15,TRBV2,.,TRBD1,CASSGTGGPHQPQHF,TGTGCCAGCAGTGGGACAGGGGGCCCCCATCAGCCCCAGCATTTT
TRBJ1-5,18,TRBV15,.,TRBD1,CATSSGQGSGYSNQPQHF,TGTGCCACCAGCAGCGGACAGGGGTCGGGGTATAGCAATCAGCCCCAGCATTTT
TRBJ2-7,15,TRBV6-5,.,TRBD1,CASSYSGTGGYEQYF,TGTGCCAGCAGTTACTCCGGGACAGGGGGCTACGAGCAGTACTTC
TRBJ2-7,16,TRBV27,.,TRBD2,CASSSNSGGSTYEQYF,TGTGCCAGCAGTTCCAATAGCGGGGGGTCCACCTACGAGCAGTACTTC
TRBJ2-1,17,TRBV7-3,.,.,CASSLTGPYSSYNEQFF,TGTGCCAGCAGCTTAACTGGGCCTTATAGCTCCTACAATGAGCAGTTCTTC
TRBJ1-2,16,TRBV11-2,.,TRBD1,CASSLASGGFNYGYTF,TGTGCCAGCAGCTTGGCGTCAGGGGGCTTTAACTATGGCTACACCTTC